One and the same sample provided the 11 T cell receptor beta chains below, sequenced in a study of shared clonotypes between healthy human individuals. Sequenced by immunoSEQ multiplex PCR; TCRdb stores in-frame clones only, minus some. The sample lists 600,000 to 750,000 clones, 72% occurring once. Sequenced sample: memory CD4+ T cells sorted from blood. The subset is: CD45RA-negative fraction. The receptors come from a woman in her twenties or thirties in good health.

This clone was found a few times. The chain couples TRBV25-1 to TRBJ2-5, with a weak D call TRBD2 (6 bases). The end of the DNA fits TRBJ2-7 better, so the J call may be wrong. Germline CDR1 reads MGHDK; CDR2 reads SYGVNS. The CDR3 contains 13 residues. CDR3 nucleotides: TGTGCCAGCAGTCCTAGCGCGTCCTACGAGCAGTACTTC. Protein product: CASSPSASYEQYF.

The CDR3: CASRRQPQETQYF. In DNA form, the CDR3 reads TGTGCCAGCAGAAGACAGCCTCAAGAGACCCAGTACTTC. The J gene is TRBJ2-5, the V gene TRBV2; maybe TRBD1 (5 bases). Germline CDR1 SNHLY, CDR2 FYNNEI. Trimming pared 6 bases from V and 2 bases from J, leaving 10 bases between. This CDR3 region has 13 residues. Supplemented by reference TRBV2 and TRBJ2-5, the full variable domain reads EPEVTQTPSHQVTQMGQEVILRCVPISNHLYFYWYRQILGQKVEFLVSFYNNEISEKSEIFDDQFSVERPDGSNFTLKIRSTKLEDSAMYFCASRRQPQETQYFGPGTRLLVL.

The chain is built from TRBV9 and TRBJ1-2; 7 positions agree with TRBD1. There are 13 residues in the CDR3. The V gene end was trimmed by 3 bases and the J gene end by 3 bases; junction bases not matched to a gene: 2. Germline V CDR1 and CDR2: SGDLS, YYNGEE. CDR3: CASSEGTDYGYTF. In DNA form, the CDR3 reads TGTGCCAGCAGCGAAGGGACAGACTATGGCTACACCTTC.

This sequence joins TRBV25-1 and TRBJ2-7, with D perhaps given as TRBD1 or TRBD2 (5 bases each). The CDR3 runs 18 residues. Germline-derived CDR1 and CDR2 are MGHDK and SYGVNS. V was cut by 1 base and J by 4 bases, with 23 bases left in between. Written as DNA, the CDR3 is TGTGCCAGCAGTGAATGGGGTATGAGGACACCGGAGGAGTACGAGCAGTACTTC. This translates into CASSEWGMRTPEEYEQYF.

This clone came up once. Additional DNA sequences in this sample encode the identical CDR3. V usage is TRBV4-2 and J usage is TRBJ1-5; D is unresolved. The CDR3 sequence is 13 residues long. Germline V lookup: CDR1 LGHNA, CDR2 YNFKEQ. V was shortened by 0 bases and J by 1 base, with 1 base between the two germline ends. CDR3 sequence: CASSQDSNQPQHF. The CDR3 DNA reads TGTGCCAGCAGCCAAGACAGCAATCAGCCCCAGCATTTT.

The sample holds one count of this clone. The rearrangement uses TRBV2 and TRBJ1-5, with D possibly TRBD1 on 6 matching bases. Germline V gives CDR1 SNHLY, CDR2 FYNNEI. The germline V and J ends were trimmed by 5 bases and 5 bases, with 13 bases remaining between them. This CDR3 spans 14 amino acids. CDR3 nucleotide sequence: TGTGCCAGCAGTAGGGGGAATTTTGATCAGCCCCAGCATTTT. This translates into CASSRGNFDQPQHF.

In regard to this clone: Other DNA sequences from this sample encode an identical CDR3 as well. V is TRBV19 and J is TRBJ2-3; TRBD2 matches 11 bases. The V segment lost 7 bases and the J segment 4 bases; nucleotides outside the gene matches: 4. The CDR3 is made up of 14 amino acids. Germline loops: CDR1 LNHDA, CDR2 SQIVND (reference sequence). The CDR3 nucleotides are TGTGCCAGTAATAGCGGGAGGGGAGCAGATACGCAGTATTTT. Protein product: CASNSGRGADTQYF.

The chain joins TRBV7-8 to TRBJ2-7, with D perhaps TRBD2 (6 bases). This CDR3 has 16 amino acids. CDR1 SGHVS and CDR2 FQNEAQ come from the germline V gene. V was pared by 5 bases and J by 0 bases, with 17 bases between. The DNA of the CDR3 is TGTGCCAGCAGCACAACACTGTCGGACTACTCCTACGAGCAGTACTTC. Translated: CASSTTLSDYSYEQYF.

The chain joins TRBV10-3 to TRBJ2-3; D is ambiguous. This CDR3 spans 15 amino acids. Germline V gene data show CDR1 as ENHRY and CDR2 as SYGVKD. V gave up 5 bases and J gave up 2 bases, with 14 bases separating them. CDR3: CAISPRLAATDTQYF. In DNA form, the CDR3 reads TGTGCCATCAGTCCGAGGCTGGCTGCCACAGATACGCAGTATTTT.

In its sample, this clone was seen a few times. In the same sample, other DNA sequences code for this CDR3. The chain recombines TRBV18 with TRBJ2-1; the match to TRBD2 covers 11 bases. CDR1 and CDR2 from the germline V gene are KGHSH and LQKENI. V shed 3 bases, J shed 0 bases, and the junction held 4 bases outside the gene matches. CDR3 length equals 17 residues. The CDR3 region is CASSPGTSGSSYNEQFF. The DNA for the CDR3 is TGTGCCAGCTCACCCGGGACTAGCGGCAGCTCCTACAATGAGCAGTTCTTC.

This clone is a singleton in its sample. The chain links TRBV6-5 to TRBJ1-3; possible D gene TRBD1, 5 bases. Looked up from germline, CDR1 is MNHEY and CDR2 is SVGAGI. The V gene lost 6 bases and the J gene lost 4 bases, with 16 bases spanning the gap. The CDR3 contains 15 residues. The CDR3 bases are TGTGCCAGCAGCCGGGGGAGGGATCAGGGAAACACCATATATTTT. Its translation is CASSRGRDQGNTIYF.